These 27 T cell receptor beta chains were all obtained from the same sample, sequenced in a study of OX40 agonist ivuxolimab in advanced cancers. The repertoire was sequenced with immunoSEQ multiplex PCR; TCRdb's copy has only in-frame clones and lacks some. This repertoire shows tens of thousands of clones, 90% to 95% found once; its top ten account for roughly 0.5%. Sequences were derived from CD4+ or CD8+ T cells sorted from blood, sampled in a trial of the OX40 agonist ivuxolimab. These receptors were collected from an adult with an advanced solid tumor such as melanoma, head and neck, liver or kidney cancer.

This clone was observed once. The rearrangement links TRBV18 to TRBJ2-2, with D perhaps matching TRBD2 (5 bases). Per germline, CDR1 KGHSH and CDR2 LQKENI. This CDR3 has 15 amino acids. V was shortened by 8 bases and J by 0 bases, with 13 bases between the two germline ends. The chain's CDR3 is CASTRTDSNTGELFF. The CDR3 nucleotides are TGTGCCAGCACTAGGACCGACTCGAACACCGGGGAGCTGTTTTTT.

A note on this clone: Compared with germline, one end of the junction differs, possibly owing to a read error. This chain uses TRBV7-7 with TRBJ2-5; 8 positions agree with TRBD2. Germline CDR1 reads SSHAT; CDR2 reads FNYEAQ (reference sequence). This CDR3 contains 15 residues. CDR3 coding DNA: TGTGCTAGCAGTACGGGACTAGGGACTCAAGAGACCCAGTACTTC. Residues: CASSTGLGTQETQYF.

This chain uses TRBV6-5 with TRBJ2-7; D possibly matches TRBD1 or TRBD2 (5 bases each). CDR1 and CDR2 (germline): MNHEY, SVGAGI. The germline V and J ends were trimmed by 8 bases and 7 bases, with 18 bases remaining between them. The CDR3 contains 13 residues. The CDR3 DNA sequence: TGTGCCAGCCTTGCGCCCGGGACGCGAGAGCAGTACTTC. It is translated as CASLAPGTREQYF.

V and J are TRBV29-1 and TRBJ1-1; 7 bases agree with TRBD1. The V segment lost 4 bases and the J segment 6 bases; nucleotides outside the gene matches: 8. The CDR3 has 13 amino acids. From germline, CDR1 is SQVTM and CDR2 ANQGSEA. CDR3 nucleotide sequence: TGCAGCGTTGCAATACAGGGGTTTTCTGAAGCTTTCTTT. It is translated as CSVAIQGFSEAFF. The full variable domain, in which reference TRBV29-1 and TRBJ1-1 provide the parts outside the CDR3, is SAVISQKPSRDICQRGTSLTIQCQVDSQVTMMFWYRQQPGQSLTLIATANQGSEATYESGFVIDKFPISRPNLTFSTLTVSNMSPEDSSIYLCSVAIQGFSEAFFGQGTRLTVV.

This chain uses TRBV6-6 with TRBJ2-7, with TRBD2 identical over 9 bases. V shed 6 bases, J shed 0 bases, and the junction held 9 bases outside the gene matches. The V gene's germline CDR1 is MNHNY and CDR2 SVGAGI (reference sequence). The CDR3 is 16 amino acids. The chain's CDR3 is CASRGTSSGGSYEQYF. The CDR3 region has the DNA TGTGCCAGCAGGGGGACTAGCTCAGGGGGCTCCTACGAGCAGTACTTC.

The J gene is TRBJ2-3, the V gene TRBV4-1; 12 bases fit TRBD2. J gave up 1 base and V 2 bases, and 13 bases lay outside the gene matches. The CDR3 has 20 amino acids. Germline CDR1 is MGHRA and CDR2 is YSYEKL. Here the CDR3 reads CASSQRSTGLAGSGTDTQYF. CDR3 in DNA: TGCGCCAGCAGCCAAAGGTCGACCGGACTAGCGGGGTCTGGCACAGATACGCAGTATTTT.

The DNA for the CDR3 is TGTGCCAGTAAGGGGGGGGCTGGGTCACCCCTCCACTTT. Translated: CASKGGAGSPLHF. The V call is TRBV19, the J call TRBJ1-6; D is possibly TRBD1 (6 bases). The CDR3 spans 13 residues. Trimming stripped 7 bases from V and 10 bases from J, with 14 bases between. Germline V gene lookup returns CDR1 LNHDA and CDR2 SQIVND (reference sequence).

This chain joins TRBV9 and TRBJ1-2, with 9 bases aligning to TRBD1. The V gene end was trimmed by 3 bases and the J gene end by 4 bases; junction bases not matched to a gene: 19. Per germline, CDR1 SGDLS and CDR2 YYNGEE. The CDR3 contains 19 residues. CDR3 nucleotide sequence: TGTGCCAGCAGCGCCTACAACTGGCCGGGACAGGGATTCGGCTATGGCTACACCTTC. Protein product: CASSAYNWPGQGFGYGYTF.

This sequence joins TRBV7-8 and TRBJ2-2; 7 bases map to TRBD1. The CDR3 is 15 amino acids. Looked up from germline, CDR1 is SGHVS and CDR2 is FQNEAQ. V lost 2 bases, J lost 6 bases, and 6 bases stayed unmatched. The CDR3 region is CASSLTYRGPGELFF. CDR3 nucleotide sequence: TGTGCCAGCAGCTTAACGTACAGGGGTCCCGGGGAGCTGTTTTTT.

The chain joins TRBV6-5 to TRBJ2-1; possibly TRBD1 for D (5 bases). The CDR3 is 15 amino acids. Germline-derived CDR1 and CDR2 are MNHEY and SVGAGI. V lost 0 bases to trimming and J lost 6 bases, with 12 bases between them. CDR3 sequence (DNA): TGTGCCAGCAGTTACTCGATATCAGGGCCCAATGAGCAGTTCTTC. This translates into CASSYSISGPNEQFF.

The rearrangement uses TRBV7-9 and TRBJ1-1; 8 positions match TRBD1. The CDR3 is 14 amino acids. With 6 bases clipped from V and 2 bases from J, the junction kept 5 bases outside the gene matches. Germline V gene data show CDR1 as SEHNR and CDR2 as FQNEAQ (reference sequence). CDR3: CASRPDRGNTEAFF. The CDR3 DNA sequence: TGTGCCAGCAGACCTGACAGGGGAAACACTGAAGCTTTCTTT.

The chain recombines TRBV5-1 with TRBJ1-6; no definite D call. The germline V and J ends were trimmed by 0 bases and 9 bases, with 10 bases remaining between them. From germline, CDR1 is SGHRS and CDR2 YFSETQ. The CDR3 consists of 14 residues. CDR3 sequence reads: CASSLGVVGSPLHF. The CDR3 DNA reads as TGCGCCAGCAGCTTGGGAGTAGTAGGTTCACCCCTCCACTTT.

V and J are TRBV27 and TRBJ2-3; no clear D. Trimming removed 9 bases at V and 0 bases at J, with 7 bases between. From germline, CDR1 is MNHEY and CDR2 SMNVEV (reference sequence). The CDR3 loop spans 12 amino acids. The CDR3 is CARVSSTDTQYF. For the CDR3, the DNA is TGTGCCAGGGTAAGTAGCACAGATACGCAGTATTTT.

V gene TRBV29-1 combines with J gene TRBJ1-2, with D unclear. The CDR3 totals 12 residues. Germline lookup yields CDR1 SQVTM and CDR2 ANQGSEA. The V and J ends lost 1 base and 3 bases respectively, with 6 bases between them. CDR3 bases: TGCAGCGTTGAAGGACGCGACTATGGCTACACCTTC. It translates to CSVEGRDYGYTF.

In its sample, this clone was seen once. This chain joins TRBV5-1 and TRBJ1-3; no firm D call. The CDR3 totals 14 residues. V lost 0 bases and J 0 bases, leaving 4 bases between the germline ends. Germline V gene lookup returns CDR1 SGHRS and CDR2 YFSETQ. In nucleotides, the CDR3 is TGCGCCAGCAGCTTGGGGACCTCTGGAAACACCATATATTTT. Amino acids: CASSLGTSGNTIYF.

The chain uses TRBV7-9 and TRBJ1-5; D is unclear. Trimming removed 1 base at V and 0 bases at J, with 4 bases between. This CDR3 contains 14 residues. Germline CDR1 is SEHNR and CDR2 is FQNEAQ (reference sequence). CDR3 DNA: TGTGCCAGCAGCTTAGGGAATAGCAATCAGCCCCAGCATTTT. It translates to CASSLGNSNQPQHF.

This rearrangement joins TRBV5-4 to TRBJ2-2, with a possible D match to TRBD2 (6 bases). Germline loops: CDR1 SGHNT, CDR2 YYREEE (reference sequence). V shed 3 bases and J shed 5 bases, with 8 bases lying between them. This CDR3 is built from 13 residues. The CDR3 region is CASSWRGTGELFF. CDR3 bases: TGTGCCAGCAGCTGGAGGGGAACCGGGGAGCTGTTTTTT.

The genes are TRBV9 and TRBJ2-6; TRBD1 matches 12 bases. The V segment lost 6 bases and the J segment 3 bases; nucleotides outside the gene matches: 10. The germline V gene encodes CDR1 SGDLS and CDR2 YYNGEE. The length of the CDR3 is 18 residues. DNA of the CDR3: TGTGCCAGCACCCATCCGGGACAGGGGGCTGGTGGGGCCAACGTCCTGACTTTC. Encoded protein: CASTHPGQGAGGANVLTF.

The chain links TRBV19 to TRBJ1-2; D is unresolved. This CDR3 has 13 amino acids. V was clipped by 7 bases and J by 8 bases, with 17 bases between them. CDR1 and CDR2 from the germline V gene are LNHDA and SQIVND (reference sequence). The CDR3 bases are TGTGCCAGTAAAGCGGCCAACCTCGAGGGCTACACCTTC. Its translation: CASKAANLEGYTF.

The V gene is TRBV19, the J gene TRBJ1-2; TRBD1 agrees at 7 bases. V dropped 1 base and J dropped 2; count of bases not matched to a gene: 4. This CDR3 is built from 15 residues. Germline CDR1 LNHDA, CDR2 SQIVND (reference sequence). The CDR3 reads CASSIVEGGNYGYTF. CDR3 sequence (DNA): TGTGCCAGTAGTATAGTGGAAGGGGGCAACTATGGCTACACCTTC.

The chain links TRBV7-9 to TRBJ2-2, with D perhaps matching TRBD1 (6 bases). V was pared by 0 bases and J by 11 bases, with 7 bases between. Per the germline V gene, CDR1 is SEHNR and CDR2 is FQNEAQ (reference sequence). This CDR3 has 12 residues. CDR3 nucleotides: TGTGCCAGCAGCTTAGCGGGGGCCGAGCTGTTTTTT. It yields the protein CASSLAGAELFF.

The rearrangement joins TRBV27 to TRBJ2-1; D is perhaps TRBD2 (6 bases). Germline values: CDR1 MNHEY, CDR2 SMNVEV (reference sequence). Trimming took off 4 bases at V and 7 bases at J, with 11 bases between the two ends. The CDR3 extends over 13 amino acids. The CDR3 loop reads CASSSGGLNEQFF. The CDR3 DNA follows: TGTGCCAGCAGTTCCGGGGGTTTAAATGAGCAGTTCTTC.

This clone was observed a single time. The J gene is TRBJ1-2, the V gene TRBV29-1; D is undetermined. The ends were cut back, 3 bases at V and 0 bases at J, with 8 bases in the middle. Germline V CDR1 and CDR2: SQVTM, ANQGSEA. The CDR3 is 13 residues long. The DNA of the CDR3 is TGCAGCGTTGACCCCGAGACTAACTATGGCTACACCTTC. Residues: CSVDPETNYGYTF.

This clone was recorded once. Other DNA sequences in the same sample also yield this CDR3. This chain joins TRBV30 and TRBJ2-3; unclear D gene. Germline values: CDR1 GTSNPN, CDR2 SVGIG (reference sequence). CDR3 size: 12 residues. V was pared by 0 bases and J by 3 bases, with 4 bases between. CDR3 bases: TGTGCCTGGAGTGTTGGGACAGATACGCAGTATTTT. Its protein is CAWSVGTDTQYF.

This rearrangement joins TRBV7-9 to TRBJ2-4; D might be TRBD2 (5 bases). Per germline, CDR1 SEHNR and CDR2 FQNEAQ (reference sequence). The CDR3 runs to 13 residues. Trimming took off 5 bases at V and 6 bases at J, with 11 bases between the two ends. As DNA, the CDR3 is TGTGCCAGCAGCATGGAGGCGGGAAACATTCAGTACTTC. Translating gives CASSMEAGNIQYF.

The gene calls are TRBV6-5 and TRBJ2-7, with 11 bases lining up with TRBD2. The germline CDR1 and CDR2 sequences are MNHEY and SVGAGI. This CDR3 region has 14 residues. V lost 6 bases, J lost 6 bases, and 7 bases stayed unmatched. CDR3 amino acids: CASSRAGTSGEQYF. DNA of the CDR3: TGTGCCAGCAGCCGGGCTGGGACTAGCGGCGAGCAGTACTTC.

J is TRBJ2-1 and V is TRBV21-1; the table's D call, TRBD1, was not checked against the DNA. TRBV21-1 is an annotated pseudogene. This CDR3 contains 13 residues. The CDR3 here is CASSKHDKKRQFF. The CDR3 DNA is TGTGCCAGCAGCAAACATGACAAAAAAAGGCAGTTCTTC.